Each of the 22 T cell receptor beta chains below was sequenced from the same sample in a study of cytomegalovirus exposure and HLA in healthy donors. It was with 60 Vbeta and 13 Jbeta primers that the PCR ran. The protocol was immunoSEQ multiplex PCR, while the TCRdb copy is restricted to in-frame clones and leaves out a portion. The data contain 150,000 to 200,000 clones, about 80% of them seen just once; the ten biggest clones take up 2% to 2.5%. The sequencing input was PBMCs. These receptors originate from a middle-aged man in good health and CMV-seropositive.

The chain employs TRBV4-2 and TRBJ2-2; D is unclear. The V gene lost 0 bases and the J gene lost 2 bases, with 10 bases spanning the gap. The CDR3 has 16 amino acids. The germline gives CDR1 LGHNA, CDR2 YNFKEQ. CDR3 nucleotides: TGTGCCAGCAGCCAAGAGTACCGCCTAAACACCGGGGAGCTGTTTTTT. This translates into CASSQEYRLNTGELFF.

V and J are TRBV4-3 and TRBJ2-3, with 9 bases that match TRBD2. V shed 3 bases, J shed 5 bases, and the junction held 9 bases outside the gene matches. Germline V gene lookup returns CDR1 LGHNA and CDR2 YSLEER. CDR3 size: 16 residues. CDR3 DNA: TGCGCCAGCAGCCACGTAGGCGGGGGGGCCAAAGATACGCAGTATTTT. Translation: CASSHVGGGAKDTQYF.

A few counts support this clone. The V call is TRBV4-1, the J call TRBJ1-1; D remains ambiguous. CDR1 MGHRA and CDR2 YSYEKL come from the germline V gene. The V gene lost 4 bases and the J gene lost 2 bases, with 14 bases spanning the gap. CDR3 length: 15 amino acids. In DNA form, the CDR3 reads TGCGCCAGCAGCCCCCGTTCAGGTGATAACACTGAAGCTTTCTTT. It yields the protein CASSPRSGDNTEAFF.

The gene calls are TRBV9 and TRBJ2-7; D remains ambiguous. Between the trimmed V and J ends, which lost 2 bases and 3 bases, there was a span of 15 bases. There are 15 residues in the CDR3. Germline V gene data show CDR1 as SGDLS and CDR2 as YYNGEE. The CDR3 DNA reads as TGTGCCAGCAGCGTGAGAGGATTCGCCGGCTACGAGCAGTACTTC. Its protein product is CASSVRGFAGYEQYF.

This chain's CDR3 is CASSLQRAYNSPLHF. The CDR3 DNA reads TGTGCCAGCAGTTTACAGCGGGCCTATAATTCACCCCTCCACTTT. The chain couples TRBV27 to TRBJ1-6, with D unresolved. This CDR3 has 15 residues. V lost 2 bases and J 2 bases, leaving 7 bases between the germline ends. From germline, CDR1 is MNHEY and CDR2 SMNVEV (reference sequence).

The chain employs TRBV14 and TRBJ2-7; 7 bases line up with TRBD1. Germline V gene sequence: CDR1 SGHDN, CDR2 FVKESK. Germline trimming cut 4 bases from V and 3 bases from J; bases unmatched to any gene: 6. The CDR3 contains 14 residues. CDR3 coding DNA: TGTGCCAGCAGCCGATCGACAGGGCTCTACGAGCAGTACTTC. Its protein is CASSRSTGLYEQYF.

The V and J genes are TRBV7-9 and TRBJ1-2; possible D gene TRBD1, 6 bases. Trimming cost V 5 bases and J 7 bases, with 17 bases left between them. This CDR3 has 14 amino acids. The germline CDR1 and CDR2 sequences are SEHNR and FQNEAQ (reference sequence). The CDR3: CASSLQGNPGGYTF. DNA of the CDR3: TGTGCCAGCAGCCTACAGGGAAATCCGGGTGGCTACACCTTC.

The chain carries TRBV9 and TRBJ2-1; 11 positions match TRBD1. The V gene's germline CDR1 is SGDLS and CDR2 YYNGEE. The CDR3 sequence is 20 residues long. V shed 3 bases, J shed 5 bases, and the junction held 19 bases outside the gene matches. Here the CDR3 DNA reads TGTGCCAGCAGCGATCGACCGGGACAGGGGGACCCGAGGGATAACAATGAGCAGTTCTTC. Protein sequence: CASSDRPGQGDPRDNNEQFF.

The chain uses TRBV5-1 and TRBJ2-5; D call uncertain. CDR3 length: 11 amino acids. Trimming pared 7 bases from V and 1 base from J, leaving 5 bases between. Per germline, CDR1 SGHRS and CDR2 YFSETQ. The CDR3 sequence is CASQVQETQYF. The CDR3 DNA follows: TGCGCCAGCCAGGTCCAAGAGACCCAGTACTTC.

J is TRBJ2-7 and V is TRBV7-8; no clear D gene. The V gene's germline CDR1 is SGHVS and CDR2 FQNEAQ. V gave up 5 bases and J gave up 2 bases, with 22 bases separating them. The length of the CDR3 is 17 residues. The CDR3 protein is CASSPLLLGEETYEQYF. The CDR3 DNA follows: TGTGCCAGCAGCCCCCTCCTCTTGGGTGAGGAGACCTACGAGCAGTACTTC.

This chain uses TRBV5-6 with TRBJ1-2, with D possibly TRBD1 on 6 matching bases. Germline assignment: CDR1 SGHDT and CDR2 YYEEEE. The CDR3 contains 18 residues. V lost 3 bases, J lost 4 bases, and 25 bases lay in between. CDR3 bases: TGTGCCAGCAGCTCAATCCTGGGGACATGGGAGACCTCCTATGGCTACACCTTC. This sequence encodes CASSSILGTWETSYGYTF. The full variable domain, completed using reference TRBV5-6 and TRBJ1-2, is DAGVTQSPTHLIKTRGQQVTLRCSPKSGHDTVSWYQQALGQGPQFIFQYYEEEERQRGNFPDRFSGHQFPNYSSELNVNALLLGDSALYLCASSSILGTWETSYGYTFGSGTRLTVV.

The chain employs TRBV10-1 and TRBJ2-7, with 7 bases lining up with TRBD1. CDR1 is WNHNN, CDR2 SYGVQD, per germline (reference sequence). The CDR3 totals 13 residues. V lost 7 bases to trimming and J lost 2 bases; unmatched junction nucleotides: 5. The CDR3 DNA is TGCGCCAGCAATAGGGACAGTGCCTACGAGCAGTACTTC. Translation gives CASNRDSAYEQYF.

V usage is TRBV21-1 and J usage is TRBJ1-5; the D call in the table, TRBD1, was not verified against the DNA. TRBV21-1 is a recognized pseudogene. The CDR3 has 15 residues. The CDR3 loop reads CASRTRGGSNQPQHF. CDR3 in DNA: TGTGCCAGCAGGACGAGAGGGGGTAGCAATCAGCCCCAGCATTTT.

In its sample, this clone was seen a few times. Here the CDR3 reads CASREPSSRLNTEAFF. CDR3 nucleotide sequence: TGTGCCAGCAGGGAGCCCTCGTCCAGACTGAACACTGAAGCTTTCTTT. The chain couples TRBV2 to TRBJ1-1; D gene unclear. This CDR3 contains 16 residues. V was cut by 6 bases and J by 0 bases, with 17 bases left in between. Germline CDR1 SNHLY, CDR2 FYNNEI.

This clone was observed once. This chain links TRBV11-3 with TRBJ2-1, with 14 bases aligning to TRBD2. This CDR3 contains 16 residues. Germline V lookup: CDR1 SGHNT, CDR2 YENEEA. V was clipped by 4 bases and J by 7 bases; unmatched bases: 6. The CDR3 nucleotides read TGTGCCAGCAGCTCCACCGGGACTAGCGGGGGAAATGAGCAGTTCTTC. It specifies CASSSTGTSGGNEQFF.

The V and J genes are TRBV9 and TRBJ2-1; 7 bases line up with TRBD2. The CDR3 runs 17 residues. Germline V gene lookup returns CDR1 SGDLS and CDR2 YYNGEE. V shed 3 bases and J 3 bases; nucleotides not matched to a gene: 12. The CDR3 sequence is CASSARPLAAYYNEQFF. Here the CDR3 DNA reads TGTGCCAGCAGCGCCCGACCCCTAGCGGCGTACTACAATGAGCAGTTCTTC.

This clone appeared a few times. The V call is TRBV9, the J call TRBJ2-3; D remains unclear. Germline CDR1 and CDR2: SGDLS and YYNGEE. V dropped 0 bases and J dropped 3 bases, with 8 bases sitting between them. The CDR3 covers 14 residues. Written as DNA, the CDR3 is TGTGCCAGCAGCGTAGAGCCGCTAACAGATACGCAGTATTTT. It translates to CASSVEPLTDTQYF.

The genes are TRBV27 and TRBJ2-7; D unclear. The V end was cut by 1 base, the J end by 3 bases, with 7 bases between. The CDR3 runs 13 residues. Germline V lookup: CDR1 MNHEY, CDR2 SMNVEV (reference sequence). This CDR3 reads CASSLWADYEQYF. In nucleotides, the CDR3 is TGTGCCAGCAGTTTATGGGCCGACTACGAGCAGTACTTC.

This clone was detected a few times. The chain has TRBV13 and TRBJ2-5; the D gene is possibly TRBD2 (5 bases). The J call may not be correct, given that the DNA end is closer to TRBJ2-7. The CDR3 is 13 amino acids. CDR1 is PRHDT and CDR2 is FYEKMQ in the germline V gene (reference sequence). The CDR3 nucleotides read TGTGCCAGCAGCTTCCGGGACTCCTACGAGCAGTACTTC. Protein: CASSFRDSYEQYF.

The rearrangement uses TRBV5-4 and TRBJ2-1, with D uncertain. CDR1 is SGHNT, CDR2 YYREEE, per germline (reference sequence). This CDR3 contains 13 residues. V shed 1 base and J shed 5 bases, with 7 bases lying between them. CDR3 amino acids: CASSLSRDNEQFF. The CDR3 DNA is TGTGCCAGCAGCTTGTCCCGGGACAATGAGCAGTTCTTC.

V gene TRBV7-6 combines with J gene TRBJ2-5, with 9 bases identical to TRBD2. The CDR3 spans 17 residues. Germline CDR1 SGHVS, CDR2 FNYEAQ. V lost 1 base and J lost 0; bases outside the gene matches: 6. The CDR3 spells CASSLEAAGGYQETQYF. The CDR3 DNA sequence: TGTGCCAGCAGCTTAGAGGCGGCGGGGGGGTACCAAGAGACCCAGTACTTC.

In its sample, this clone was seen a few times. The chain employs TRBV18 and TRBJ2-2, with TRBD1 as a possible D gene (6 bases). Per the germline V gene, CDR1 is KGHSH and CDR2 is LQKENI. The CDR3 totals 16 residues. Trimming shortened V by 1 base and J by 0 bases, and 9 bases separated the two germline ends. The CDR3 region is CASSPQQGSNTGELFF. The CDR3 DNA sequence: TGTGCCAGCTCACCACAGCAGGGGTCGAACACCGGGGAGCTGTTTTTT.